Detailed here is one T cell receptor (beta chain). Looked up from germline, CDR1 is LNHDA and CDR2 is SQIVND (reference sequence). This CDR3 is built from 14 residues. The V and J ends lost 6 bases and 2 bases respectively, with 12 bases between them. This specimen comes from a study of control samples from healthy donors and cancer patients. Only in-frame clones appear in the TCRdb table, and some are missing; sequencing was by immunoSEQ multiplex PCR. Altogether approximately 70,000 clones are present, approximately 80% being singletons, with the ten largest covering roughly 16%. The receptor was isolated from a man aged 50 to 60 in good health. The gene calls are TRBV19 and TRBJ2-3; weak D call: TRBD1 (6 bases). Sequences were obtained from blood. The CDR3 nucleotides are TGTGCCAGTAGGTCGGACAGCACCACAGATACGCAGTATTTT. Translated: CASRSDSTTDTQYF.